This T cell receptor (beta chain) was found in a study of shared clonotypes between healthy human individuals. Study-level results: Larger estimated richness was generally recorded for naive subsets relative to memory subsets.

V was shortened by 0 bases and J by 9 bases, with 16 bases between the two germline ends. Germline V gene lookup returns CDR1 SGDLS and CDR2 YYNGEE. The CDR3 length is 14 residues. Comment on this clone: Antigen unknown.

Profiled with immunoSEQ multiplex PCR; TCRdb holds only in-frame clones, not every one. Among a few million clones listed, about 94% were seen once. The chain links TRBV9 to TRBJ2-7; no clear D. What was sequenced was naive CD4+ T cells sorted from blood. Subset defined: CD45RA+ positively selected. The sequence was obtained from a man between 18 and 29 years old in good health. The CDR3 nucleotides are TGTGCCAGCAGCGTAGGTAACGGTGGTCTAGGGCAGTACTTC. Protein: CASSVGNGGLGQYF.